The source of this TCR beta chain is a study of blood T cell repertoires in COVID-19. Study information: In each case, the material was cDNA or gDNA derived from T cells, B-cell-depleted T cells, or PBMCs.

The CDR3 is made up of 13 amino acids. The trim removed 5 bases at V and 9 bases at J, leaving 5 bases unmatched. CDR1 is LNHNV, CDR2 YYDKDF, per germline (reference sequence). The data were produced by immunoSEQ multiplex PCR, yet TCRdb's version contains in-frame clones alone and is incomplete. The sample has about 190,000 clones; about 82% are singletons. The rearrangement joins TRBV15 to TRBJ2-1; 9 bases are a match to TRBD2. Sequences were obtained from peripheral blood. The TCR sequence derives from a woman aged 25 to 39 with acute or convalescent COVID-19. In nucleotides, the CDR3 is TGTGCCACCAGCCGAACACTAGCGGGTGAGCAGTTCTTC. Protein sequence: CATSRTLAGEQFF.